Reported below is one T cell receptor (beta chain). What it recognizes is unknown. The source of the sample is a study of beta chain features in type 1 diabetes. Notes on the study in general: It was possible that PCR favored shorter templates, equally so in patients and controls. Researchers could not determine here whether HLA type influences TCRB rearrangement.

The CDR3 spans 11 residues. CDR1 DFQATT and CDR2 SNEGSKA come from the germline V gene (reference sequence). Trimming took 1 base from V and 5 from J, leaving 5 bases between them. Expressed TCRB transcripts were sequenced because the isolated RNA had all been reverse transcribed beforehand. Repertoires were generated with immunoSEQ multiplex PCR, while TCRdb's copy carries only in-frame clones and drops some. The data show 200,000 to 250,000 clones, roughly two thirds seen once. CD4+ naive, central memory, regulatory and stem cell-like memory subsets were isolated by sorting on CD45RO/CCR7/CD25/CD127/CD95/CD27.

The specimen was naive CD4+ T cells from blood. This TCR was sampled from a man aged 25-45 years in good health. V is TRBV20-1 and J is TRBJ1-2; no definite D call. The CDR3 region has the DNA TGCAGTGCTAGAGGAGAGTATGGCTACACCTTC. It yields the protein CSARGEYGYTF.